This note documents a single T cell receptor (beta chain) sequence. At one of its ends the junction is not consistent with the germline gene, which may arise from a read error. The data belong to a study of preoperative IRX-2 immunotherapy in early breast cancer. Treatment of the sample: preoperative locoregional IRX-2 cytokine immunotherapy. Preoperative locoregional IRX-2 cytokine immunotherapy was tested in the phase Ib source study. Assay: immunoSEQ multiplex PCR; the TCRdb copy retains only in-frame clones and omits some. Of about 98,000 clones detected, about nine tenths appear once; the ten largest clones hold approximately 2%. The CDR3 covers 21 residues. Germline V gives CDR1 MNHGY, CDR2 SAAAGT.

The rearrangement links TRBV6-8 to TRBJ2-7, with TRBD2 identical over 11 bases. The origin of this receptor is a human donor with breast cancer. Sequenced material: tumor tissue, taken after IRX-2 immunotherapy. The DNA for the CDR3 is TGTGCCAGCAGCTACCCGAGATCCGGGACTAGCGGAAACTTTGGGGCCTACGAGCAGTACTTT. Translated: CASSYPRSGTSGNFGAYEQYF.